These T cell receptor beta chains were read from a single sample in a study of memory CD8 T cells in hepatitis C reinfection. The method was immunoSEQ multiplex PCR; TCRdb's version includes in-frame clones alone and lacks a portion of them. This table holds about 45,000 clones, more than 75% found once. Sample: naive CD8+ T cells sorted from blood. All receptors come from a man aged 18-30 years with hepatitis C virus infection. CDR3s include the opening cysteine and the closing phenylalanine or tryptophan. Each record gives: V gene, J gene, D gene, clone size, CDR3 protein, CDR3 DNA. The D gene is left open where the match is weak. Clone size is not always given. Where it is, it says once, few, many or a class for expanded clones.

V gene: TRBV9; J gene: TRBJ2-2; D gene: TRBD1; clone size: -; CDR3 protein: CASSASDRENAGELFF; CDR3 DNA: TGTGCCAGCAGCGCCTCCGACAGGGAGAATGCCGGGGAGCTGTTTTTT
V gene: TRBV7-9; J gene: TRBJ1-1; D gene: -; clone size: -; CDR3 protein: CASSLVGGAGTEAFF; CDR3 DNA: TGTGCCAGCAGCTTAGTCGGGGGAGCTGGCACTGAAGCTTTCTTT
V gene: TRBV27; J gene: TRBJ2-2; D gene: TRBD1; clone size: once; CDR3 protein: CASTSGTGNTGELFF; CDR3 DNA: TGTGCCAGCACCTCCGGGACAGGGAACACCGGGGAGCTGTTTTTT
V gene: TRBV19; J gene: TRBJ2-7; D gene: TRBD2; clone size: -; CDR3 protein: CASSPSGRAGFVEQYF; CDR3 DNA: TGTGCCAGTAGTCCCAGCGGGAGGGCCGGATTTGTCGAGCAGTACTTC
V gene: TRBV4-3; J gene: TRBJ2-7; D gene: -; clone size: -; CDR3 protein: CASSLQGSPQDEQYF; CDR3 DNA: TGCGCCAGCAGCCTCCAGGGGTCACCACAGGACGAGCAGTACTTC
V gene: TRBV28; J gene: TRBJ2-4; D gene: TRBD2; clone size: -; CDR3 protein: CASVLLAGGHFIAKNIQYF; CDR3 DNA: TGTGCCAGCGTCTTACTAGCGGGAGGCCACTTTATAGCCAAAAACATTCAGTACTTC
V gene: TRBV7-9; J gene: TRBJ2-1; D gene: TRBD2; clone size: -; CDR3 protein: CASSLALGLAGHNEQFF; CDR3 DNA: TGTGCCAGCAGCTTAGCGTTGGGACTAGCGGGGCACAATGAGCAGTTCTTC
V gene: TRBV4-1; J gene: TRBJ2-3; D gene: TRBD2; clone size: -; CDR3 protein: CASSQDPSGGTDTQYF; CDR3 DNA: TGCGCCAGCAGCCAAGACCCTAGCGGGGGCACAGATACGCAGTATTTT
V gene: TRBV9; J gene: TRBJ2-3; D gene: TRBD1; clone size: -; CDR3 protein: CASSVGDRGLVNTQYF; CDR3 DNA: TGTGCCAGCAGCGTAGGGGACAGGGGGCTCGTGAATACGCAGTATTTT
V gene: TRBV13; J gene: TRBJ2-2; D gene: TRBD1; clone size: -; CDR3 protein: CASSRTRDRAVTGELFF; CDR3 DNA: TGTGCCAGCAGCCGAACCCGGGACAGGGCGGTCACCGGGGAGCTGTTTTTT
V gene: TRBV5-4; J gene: TRBJ2-6; D gene: -; clone size: -; CDR3 protein: CASSSQGSGANVLTF; CDR3 DNA: TGTGCCAGCAGTTCACAGGGCTCTGGGGCCAACGTCCTGACTTTC
V gene: TRBV7-9; J gene: TRBJ2-3; D gene: -; clone size: -; CDR3 protein: CASLGQSTDTQYF; CDR3 DNA: TGTGCCAGCTTAGGACAGAGCACAGATACGCAGTATTTT
V gene: TRBV6-1; J gene: TRBJ2-2; D gene: -; clone size: once; CDR3 protein: CASSADFLNTGELFF; CDR3 DNA: TGTGCCAGCAGTGCTGACTTCTTGAACACCGGGGAGCTGTTTTTT
V gene: TRBV7-9; J gene: TRBJ2-3; D gene: -; clone size: -; CDR3 protein: CASSPGWGTSTDTQYF; CDR3 DNA: TGTGCCAGCAGCCCGGGGTGGGGGACTAGCACAGATACGCAGTATTTT
V gene: TRBV2; J gene: TRBJ1-1; D gene: TRBD1; clone size: -; CDR3 protein: CASRMTGLAEAFF; CDR3 DNA: TGTGCCAGCAGGATGACAGGGTTAGCTGAAGCTTTCTTT
V gene: TRBV19; J gene: TRBJ2-1; D gene: -; clone size: -; CDR3 protein: CASSIDRGVHNEQFF; CDR3 DNA: TGTGCCAGTAGTATAGATAGAGGAGTCCACAATGAGCAGTTCTTC
V gene: TRBV7-9; J gene: TRBJ2-1; D gene: -; clone size: -; CDR3 protein: CASSLGVSPYSYNEQFF; CDR3 DNA: TGTGCCAGCAGCTTAGGTGTTAGCCCCTACTCCTACAATGAGCAGTTCTTC
V gene: TRBV7-9; J gene: TRBJ2-7; D gene: TRBD2; clone size: -; CDR3 protein: CASSLGTSAYEQYF; CDR3 DNA: TGTGCCAGCAGTTTAGGGACTAGCGCCTACGAGCAGTACTTC
V gene: TRBV19; J gene: TRBJ2-1; D gene: TRBD2; clone size: -; CDR3 protein: CASSWGGRAQDNEQFF; CDR3 DNA: TGTGCCAGTAGTTGGGGCGGGAGGGCCCAGGACAATGAGCAGTTCTTC
V gene: TRBV2; J gene: TRBJ2-2; D gene: TRBD1; clone size: -; CDR3 protein: CASSAEQGMTGELFF; CDR3 DNA: TGTGCCAGCAGTGCGGAACAGGGGATGACCGGGGAGCTGTTTTTT
V gene: TRBV30; J gene: TRBJ2-1; D gene: TRBD1; clone size: -; CDR3 protein: CALDRATYNEQFF; CDR3 DNA: TGTGCCTTGGACAGGGCCACCTACAATGAGCAGTTCTTC
V gene: TRBV4-3; J gene: TRBJ2-3; D gene: TRBD1; clone size: -; CDR3 protein: CASSQEIGSAGGDADTQYF; CDR3 DNA: TGCGCCAGCAGCCAAGAAATCGGGTCGGCAGGGGGAGACGCGGATACGCAGTATTTT
V gene: TRBV19; J gene: TRBJ1-2; D gene: TRBD1; clone size: -; CDR3 protein: CASSIATGTDGYTF; CDR3 DNA: TGTGCCAGTAGTATAGCGACAGGGACGGATGGCTACACCTTC
V gene: TRBV9; J gene: TRBJ2-1; D gene: TRBD2; clone size: -; CDR3 protein: CASSAPPSSGEVNNEQFF; CDR3 DNA: TGTGCCAGCAGCGCCCCCCCCTCTAGCGGGGAGGTGAACAATGAGCAGTTCTTC
V gene: TRBV19; J gene: TRBJ2-2; D gene: -; clone size: -; CDR3 protein: CASSITGGTGELFF; CDR3 DNA: TGTGCCAGTAGTATAACCGGGGGCACCGGGGAGCTGTTTTTT
V gene: TRBV5-6; J gene: TRBJ2-6; D gene: TRBD1; clone size: -; CDR3 protein: CASKGTGWPGANVLTF; CDR3 DNA: TGTGCCAGCAAGGGGACAGGTTGGCCTGGGGCCAACGTCCTGACTTTC
V gene: TRBV27; J gene: TRBJ2-7; D gene: -; clone size: -; CDR3 protein: CASSLWGGGLPYEQYF; CDR3 DNA: TGTGCCAGCAGTTTATGGGGCGGGGGCCTCCCCTACGAGCAGTACTTC
V gene: TRBV18; J gene: TRBJ2-2; D gene: -; clone size: -; CDR3 protein: CASSPVRAGANTGELFF; CDR3 DNA: TGTGCCAGCTCCCCCGTCAGGGCAGGCGCCAACACCGGGGAGCTGTTTTTT
V gene: TRBV6-6; J gene: TRBJ2-2; D gene: -; clone size: few; CDR3 protein: CASSLTFGELFF; CDR3 DNA: TGTGCCAGCAGCCTCACTTTCGGGGAGCTGTTTTTT
V gene: TRBV25-1; J gene: TRBJ2-5; D gene: -; clone size: -; CDR3 protein: CASSELQGTETQYF; CDR3 DNA: TGTGCCAGCAGTGAACTACAGGGTACCGAGACCCAGTACTTC
V gene: TRBV27; J gene: TRBJ1-2; D gene: -; clone size: once; CDR3 protein: CASGQPAYGYTF; CDR3 DNA: TGTGCCAGCGGGCAGCCGGCCTATGGCTACACCTTC
V gene: TRBV6-5; J gene: TRBJ1-1; D gene: TRBD1; clone size: -; CDR3 protein: CASSAGQGSTEAFF; CDR3 DNA: TGTGCCAGCAGTGCGGGACAGGGGAGTACTGAAGCTTTCTTT
V gene: TRBV27; J gene: TRBJ2-3; D gene: TRBD2; clone size: -; CDR3 protein: CASRGLADTDTQYF; CDR3 DNA: TGTGCCAGCAGAGGACTAGCGGACACAGATACGCAGTATTTT
V gene: TRBV27; J gene: TRBJ2-7; D gene: -; clone size: -; CDR3 protein: CASRGGGGAYEQYF; CDR3 DNA: TGTGCCAGCCGGGGAGGAGGGGGGGCCTACGAGCAGTACTTC
V gene: TRBV6-5; J gene: TRBJ2-7; D gene: TRBD1; clone size: -; CDR3 protein: CASRPGQGYEQYF; CDR3 DNA: TGTGCCAGCAGACCGGGACAGGGTTACGAGCAGTACTTC
V gene: TRBV27; J gene: TRBJ1-6; D gene: -; clone size: -; CDR3 protein: CASSFGVYNSPLHF; CDR3 DNA: TGTGCCAGCAGTTTCGGGGTATATAATTCACCCCTCCACTTT
V gene: TRBV19; J gene: TRBJ1-2; D gene: -; clone size: -; CDR3 protein: CASSMAVRGADGYTF; CDR3 DNA: TGTGCCAGTAGTATGGCTGTACGGGGGGCTGATGGCTACACCTTC